The 20 T cell receptor beta chains presented below share a single source sample, sequenced in a study of T cells in Graves' hyperthyroidism and ophthalmopathy. The CDR3 regions of TCR beta were amplified from RNA transcripts. Primed by the HTBI set, a first-round RT-PCR was run on the TCR CDR3. TCRdb reanalysed the multiplex PCR reads using MiXCR and keeps one entry per CDR3 protein. The table records approximately 330,000 distinct CDR3 sequences, approximately 13% of them present only once. The sample was blood. The receptors here all came from a woman aged 40 to 50 with Graves' ophthalmopathy.

The chain uses TRBV19 and TRBJ1-2; 12 bases are a match to TRBD1. J lost 8 bases, V lost 5 bases, and 6 bases had no gene match. The germline V gene encodes CDR1 LNHDA and CDR2 SQIVND (reference sequence). There are 14 residues in the CDR3. CDR3 protein: CASSPGQGAGGYTF. The CDR3 DNA reads TGTGCCAGTAGTCCGGGACAGGGGGCTGGCGGCTACACCTTC.

This clonotype has a count of ten or more. CDR3 DNA: TGCAGTGCTAGAGACGCGGGGGGCCACGAGCAGTACTTC. This codes for CSARDAGGHEQYF. V gene TRBV20-1 combines with J gene TRBJ2-7; 8 positions agree with TRBD2. The CDR3 is 13 residues long. Germline lookup yields CDR1 DFQATT and CDR2 SNEGSKA (reference sequence). The junction had 3 bases not matched to a gene; V was cut back by 0 bases and J by 5 bases.

This clonotype has ten or more counts. The chain has TRBV29-1 and TRBJ1-5, with 10 positions matching TRBD1. The CDR3 length is 15 residues. Per the germline V gene, CDR1 is SQVTM and CDR2 is ANQGSEA. Trimming took 6 bases from V and 0 from J; bases not matched to a gene: 5. In DNA, the CDR3 is TGCAGCGTCCCGGGACAGGGGAGTAGCAATCAGCCCCAGCATTTT. This encodes CSVPGQGSSNQPQHF. Using reference TRBV29-1 and TRBJ1-5 for the parts outside the CDR3, the full variable domain is SAVISQKPSRDICQRGTSLTIQCQVDSQVTMMFWYRQQPGQSLTLIATANQGSEATYESGFVIDKFPISRPNLTFSTLTVSNMSPEDSSIYLCSVPGQGSSNQPQHFGDGTRLSIL.

The V call is TRBV5-1, the J call TRBJ1-1; no firm D call. V lost 1 base and J lost 1, with 11 bases in between. The CDR3 totals 15 residues. Looked up from germline, CDR1 is SGHRS and CDR2 is YFSETQ. CDR3 protein: CASSLTPGQNTEAFF. The CDR3 DNA is TGCGCCAGCAGCTTGACACCGGGCCAGAACACTGAAGCTTTCTTT.

There are many counts of this clonotype. The CDR3 sequence is CSAHDSGRSYGYTF. The CDR3 coding sequence is TGCAGTGCACACGACTCGGGCAGGTCCTATGGCTACACCTTC. The V gene is TRBV20-1, the J gene TRBJ1-2; D is uncertain. Germline V gene lookup returns CDR1 DFQATT and CDR2 SNEGSKA (reference sequence). V was clipped by 6 bases and J by 4 bases, with 18 bases between them. This CDR3 has 14 amino acids.

About this clonotype itself: A read error may account for a junction end that differs from germline. The V gene is TRBV20-1, the J gene TRBJ2-6; TRBD2 matches 13 bases. The CDR3 spans 19 residues. The germline CDR1 and CDR2 sequences are DFQATT and SNEGSKA (reference sequence). The chain's CDR3 is CSARAGTSGKRSWANVLTF. The CDR3 DNA reads as TGCAGTGCTAGAGCCGGGACTAGCGGGAAACGCTCTTGGGCCAACGTCCTGACTTTC.

This clonotype was observed a handful of times. The genes are TRBV19 and TRBJ1-2; TRBD1 is a possible D gene (6 bases). This CDR3 has 15 amino acids. The germline V and J ends were trimmed by 2 bases and 0 bases, with 10 bases remaining between them. Per the germline V gene, CDR1 is LNHDA and CDR2 is SQIVND (reference sequence). As DNA, the CDR3 is TGTGCCAGTAGTATACCCCAGGGGCCTAACTATGGCTACACCTTC. Residues: CASSIPQGPNYGYTF.

This clonotype was seen at least ten times. J is TRBJ2-7 and V is TRBV29-1, with D uncertain. Germline V CDR1 and CDR2: SQVTM, ANQGSEA. The CDR3 totals 12 residues. Trimming removed 4 bases from V and 6 bases from J, with 13 bases in between. The CDR3 nucleotides read TGCAGCGTTGTACCCAGCGTTGGCGAGCAGTACTTC. It is translated as CSVVPSVGEQYF.

This clonotype has ten or more counts. J is TRBJ1-1 and V is TRBV2; possible D gene TRBD1, 6 bases. CDR3 length equals 18 residues. Trimming cost V 2 bases and J 3 bases, with 22 bases left between them. Germline CDR1 SNHLY, CDR2 FYNNEI. The CDR3: CASSESRRRGKLDTEAFF. As DNA, the CDR3 is TGTGCCAGCAGTGAATCGCGGCGAAGGGGGAAGCTGGACACTGAAGCTTTCTTT.

This clonotype was recorded many times. This chain connects TRBV11-2 to TRBJ1-6, with 7 bases that match TRBD1. The CDR3 runs 13 residues. After removal of 5 bases from V and 9 bases from J, the junction contained 4 bases not matched to a gene. Germline-derived CDR1 and CDR2 are SGHAT and FQNNGV. The CDR3 DNA sequence: TGTGCCAGCAGCAGCCGGACAGGTTCACCCCTCCACTTT. Amino acid sequence: CASSSRTGSPLHF.

This clonotype was counted ten times or more. The V and J genes are TRBV20-1 and TRBJ2-3; 9 positions match TRBD1. V gave up 0 bases and J gave up 0 bases; unmatched junction bases: 7. The CDR3 consists of 17 residues. CDR1 is DFQATT, CDR2 SNEGSKA, per germline (reference sequence). The CDR3 coding sequence is TGCAGTGCTAGAGATCCGTGGACAGGGGACAGCACAGATACGCAGTATTTT. Translation: CSARDPWTGDSTDTQYF.

This clonotype was seen ten or more times. V usage is TRBV6-2 or TRBV6-3 and J usage is TRBJ2-4, with D uncertain. The V and J ends lost 6 bases and 0 bases respectively, with 12 bases between them. The CDR3 totals 15 residues. Germline CDR1 is MNHEY and CDR2 is SVGEGT. Here the CDR3 reads CASRPTELAKNIQYF. The CDR3 DNA sequence: TGTGCCAGCAGACCCACTGAGCTAGCCAAAAACATTCAGTACTTC.

This clonotype came up many times. This chain connects TRBV7-2 to TRBJ2-1; 10 nucleotides agree with TRBD2. Germline values: CDR1 SGHTA, CDR2 FQGNSA. This CDR3 is 14 amino acids long. The J segment lost 8 bases and the V segment lost 4 bases, leaving 5 bases of the junction unmatched. DNA of the CDR3: TGTGCCAGCAGCTCCAAGCGGGGGGGCGATGAGCAGTTCTTC. Residues: CASSSKRGGDEQFF.

The V gene is TRBV29-1, the J gene TRBJ1-2; a possible D gene is TRBD1 (6 bases). The V and J ends lost 5 bases and 4 bases respectively, with 14 bases between them. This CDR3 region has 13 residues. Germline lookup yields CDR1 SQVTM and CDR2 ANQGSEA. In DNA, the CDR3 is TGCAGCGTTAAAAGGGGGGGGGGCTATGGCTACACCTTC. Protein product: CSVKRGGGYGYTF.

This clonotype appeared many times. The chain employs TRBV5-1 and TRBJ1-1; TRBD1 matches at 7 bases. V shed 4 bases, J shed 4 bases, and the junction held 10 bases outside the gene matches. The length of the CDR3 is 15 residues. Per germline, CDR1 SGHRS and CDR2 YFSETQ. This CDR3 is CASSPRNRGFTEAFF. CDR3 bases: TGCGCCAGCAGCCCCCGAAACAGGGGTTTCACTGAAGCTTTCTTT.

Regarding this clonotype: This may be a read error, as it is one base from a much larger clone. This chain uses TRBV10-2 with TRBJ2-7; 10 nucleotides match TRBD1. V was pared by 2 bases and J by 3 bases, with 1 base of the junction left unmatched. The germline CDR1 and CDR2 sequences are WSHSY and SAAADI. The CDR3 loop spans 14 amino acids. CDR3 DNA sequence: TGCGCCAGCAGTGAGCGGGACAGGGGCTACGAGCAGTACTTC. This translates into CASSERDRGYEQYF.

The table lists this clonotype with many counts. The rearrangement joins TRBV20-1 to TRBJ2-3; D remains ambiguous. The CDR3 has 13 residues. V gave up 1 base and J gave up 5 bases, with 10 bases separating them. Germline values: CDR1 DFQATT, CDR2 SNEGSKA (reference sequence). CDR3 sequence (DNA): TGCAGTGCTAGAGTGGGTACCCAAGATACGCAGTATTTT. Protein sequence: CSARVGTQDTQYF.

The V and J genes are TRBV7-2 and TRBJ2-3; TRBD2 agrees at 13 bases. The CDR3 is 17 residues long. Germline CDR1 SGHTA, CDR2 FQGNSA. J gave up 3 bases and V 0 bases, and 3 bases lay outside the gene matches. The CDR3 loop is CASSLARLAGGTDTQYF. The CDR3 coding sequence is TGTGCCAGCAGCTTAGCTCGACTAGCGGGGGGTACAGATACGCAGTATTTT.

Concerning this clonotype itself: A much larger clone lies a single base off, so this may be a read error. The gene calls are TRBV7-8 and TRBJ1-2, with 8 bases identical to TRBD1. Germline V lookup: CDR1 SGHVS, CDR2 FQNEAQ. V was clipped by 7 bases and J by 0 bases; unmatched bases: 19. This CDR3 has 19 residues. The CDR3 nucleotides are TGTGCCAGCAACTTTAGCTCTTCCGGGACAGGCGCAGCTAACTATGGCTACACCTTC. Translating it yields CASNFSSSGTGAANYGYTF.

This clonotype was counted many times. The chain employs TRBV2 and TRBJ1-2; no reliable D call. CDR3 length: 13 amino acids. The V and J ends lost 6 bases and 0 bases respectively, with 8 bases between them. Per germline, CDR1 SNHLY and CDR2 FYNNEI. The DNA of the CDR3 is TGTGCCAGCAGCGAACAGTCTAACTATGGCTACACCTTC. Its protein is CASSEQSNYGYTF.